This T cell receptor (beta chain) comes out of a study of T cells after yellow fever vaccination. In the study overall: Researchers used SMART-Seq v4 Ultra Low Input to prepare fractions that had low cell numbers. General observations from the study: Secondary responses were weaker yet peaked faster, day 5 versus 15. Reappearing after the booster were most of the clones from primary vaccination (about 95% CD4, approximately 89% CD8).

It was through 5'RACE template switching that TCR cDNA was made, with a universal primer site and UMIs added. TCRdb ran MiXCR on the 5' RACE reads and lists one entry per CDR3 protein. The sample holds under 95,000 distinct CDR3 sequences; around 7% are singletons and the top ten take around 29%. This clonotype has at least ten counts. Its antigen is as yet unknown. V lost 0 bases, J lost 5 bases, and 9 bases stayed unmatched. Germline V gene data show CDR1 as MNHEY and CDR2 as SVGEGT. This CDR3 has 18 amino acids. This rearrangement joins TRBV6-2 or TRBV6-3 to TRBJ2-1, with TRBD2 identical over 11 bases. Specimen: CD8+ T cells sorted from PBMCs, collected around 10 days after the first yellow fever vaccination. The sequence derives from a young man who received the YFV17D yellow fever vaccine. CDR3 sequence: CASSYSASGGRRNNEQFF. The CDR3 region has the DNA TGTGCCAGCAGTTACTCTGCTAGCGGGGGGAGGAGGAACAATGAGCAGTTCTTC.